This TCR beta chain was retrieved from a study of CD8 T cells in ankylosing spondylitis (dated by TCRdb to about 2017). Background on the whole study: The study profiled T cell receptor beta repertoires in healthy donors and ankylosing spondylitis patients to find disease-linked TCR variants. The full study cohort was made up of 25 ankylosing spondylitis patients and some 100 healthy donors. Peripheral blood samples were taken, and synovial fluid was additionally collected from ankylosing spondylitis patients.

A few counts support this clonotype. The antigen it binds to is not known. No per-base quality is available; no much larger clone lies one base away. The sequencer was an Illumina HiSeq 2500. TCR beta libraries were prepared by quantitative 5'-RACE with molecular barcodes. The paper's data handling went like this. Disease-linked TCR variants were identified with a new computational method built on a probabilistic model of VDJ rearrangement. TCRdb redid the processing of the public reads, applying fastp at Q25 and MiXCR, and retained in-frame beta chains. Every distinct CDR3 protein forms one entry, paired with its most common genes and DNA. The V and J calls here are based on TCRdb, not the publication. The table for this sample lists hundreds of thousands of distinct CDR3 sequences; 20% to 25% of them were counted only once. The ten most abundant clones make up 3.5% to 4.5% of the sample. From a lookup of the germline V gene (reference sequence), CDR1 and CDR2 are SEHNR and FQNEAQ. Trimming at the junction amounts to 3 bases on V and 3 bases on J, and the germline ends lie 16 bases apart. Including the terminal cysteine and phenylalanine, the CDR3 comprises 16 residues. The only DNA kept is the CDR3, 48 bases in frame from the first base.

The paper as a whole reports these results and caveats: Some TCR beta motif variants had previously been reported in synovial fluid and blood of reactive arthritis patients, which suggested common disease-initiation mechanisms. The disease-linked clones were reported as significantly enriched in matched synovial fluid samples from ankylosing spondylitis patients. A CD8+ phenotype was shown by the disease-linked clones, which were found at relatively low frequencies in peripheral blood. A TCR beta motif of 7 or 8 highly homologous amino acid variants appeared characteristic of blood from ankylosing spondylitis patients.

Source material: blood, either unsorted or a sorted T cell fraction (not recorded which). The clonotype originates from a female donor with ankylosing spondylitis or in good health (not recorded which). The sequence joins TRBV7-9 to TRBJ2-3; the D gene cannot be resolved beyond TRBD1 or TRBD2, each matching 7 bases. The CDR3 region: CASSFTGQRETDTQYF. The nucleotides are TGTGCCAGCAGCTTCACGGGACAGCGGGAAACAGATACGCAGTATTTT.